This T cell receptor (beta chain) was identified during a study of yellow fever vaccine responses in identical twins. Study-wide results and limits: The authors reported partly convergent, partly personalized vaccine responses in identical twins.

Each CDR3 protein gets one entry after TCRdb re-called the RT-PCR reads with MiXCR. This table holds 3,000 or so distinct CDR3 sequences, about 80% found once. The CDR3 consists of 13 residues. Per germline, CDR1 MNHNS and CDR2 SASEGT. Trimming removed 7 bases from V and 5 bases from J; junction bases left unmatched: 7. On this clonotype itself: No antigen is known for it.

This receptor was taken from a female donor who received the yellow fever vaccine. The source material was T cells from blood (PBMCs), unsorted or a sorted subset (not recorded which), sampled before or after yellow fever vaccination (not recorded which). The genes are TRBV6-1 and TRBJ2-5, with 7 bases fitting TRBD1. The chain's CDR3 is CASTETGWETQYF. In nucleotides, the CDR3 is TGTGCCAGCACCGAGACAGGGTGGGAGACCCAGTACTTC.